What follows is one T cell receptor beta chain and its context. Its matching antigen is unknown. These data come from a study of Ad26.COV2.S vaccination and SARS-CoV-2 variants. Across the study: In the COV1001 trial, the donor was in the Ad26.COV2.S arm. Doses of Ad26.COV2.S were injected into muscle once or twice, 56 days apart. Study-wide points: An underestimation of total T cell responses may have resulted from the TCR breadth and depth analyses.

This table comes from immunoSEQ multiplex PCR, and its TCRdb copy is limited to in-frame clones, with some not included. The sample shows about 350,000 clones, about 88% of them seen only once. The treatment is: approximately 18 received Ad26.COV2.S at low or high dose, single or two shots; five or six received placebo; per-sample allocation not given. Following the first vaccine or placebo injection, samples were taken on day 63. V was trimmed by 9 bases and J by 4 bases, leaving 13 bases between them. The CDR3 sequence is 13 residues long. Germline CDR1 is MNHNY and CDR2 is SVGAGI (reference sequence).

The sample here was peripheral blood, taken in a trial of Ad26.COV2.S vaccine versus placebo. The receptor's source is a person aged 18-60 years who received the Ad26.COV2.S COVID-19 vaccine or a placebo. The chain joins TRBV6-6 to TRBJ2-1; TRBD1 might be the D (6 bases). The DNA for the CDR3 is TGTGCCAGTAACCGGGACAAGTACAATGAGCAGTTCTTC. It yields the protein CASNRDKYNEQFF.